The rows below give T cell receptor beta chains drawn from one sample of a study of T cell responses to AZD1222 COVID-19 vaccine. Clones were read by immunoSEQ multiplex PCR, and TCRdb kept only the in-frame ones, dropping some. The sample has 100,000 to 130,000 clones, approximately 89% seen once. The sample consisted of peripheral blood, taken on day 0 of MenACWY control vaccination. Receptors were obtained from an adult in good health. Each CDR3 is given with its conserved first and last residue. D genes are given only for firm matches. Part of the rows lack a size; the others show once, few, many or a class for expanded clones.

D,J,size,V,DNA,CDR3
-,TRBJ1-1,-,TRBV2,TGTGCCAGCAGTGAATCTTGGACCAACACTGAAGCTTTCTTT,CASSESWTNTEAFF
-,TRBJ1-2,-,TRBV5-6,TGTGCCAGCAGCCTGGGTCGGGGAGGGTACTATGGCTACACCTTC,CASSLGRGGYYGYTF
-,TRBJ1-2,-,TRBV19,TGTGCCAGTAGTATGGTCCAGGGAGGTGGCTACACCTTC,CASSMVQGGGYTF
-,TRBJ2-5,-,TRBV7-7,TGTGCTAGCAGCTTAGGGGCAGGCGGTCAAGAGACCCAGTACTTC,CASSLGAGGQETQYF
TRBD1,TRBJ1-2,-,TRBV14,TGTGCCAGCAGCCAACCGCCGGGGGACAGGAAAGTATATGGCTACACCTTC,CASSQPPGDRKVYGYTF
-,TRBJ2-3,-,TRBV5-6,TGTGCCAGCATGCTACCGGGAGATACGCAGTATTTT,CASMLPGDTQYF
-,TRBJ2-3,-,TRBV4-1,TGCGCCAGCAGCCAAGTCGGCGGGAGCACAGATACGCAGTATTTT,CASSQVGGSTDTQYF
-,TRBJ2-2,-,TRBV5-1,TGCGCCAGCAGCTTGGCCCGTGGGGTTAACGGGGAGCTGTTTTTT,CASSLARGVNGELFF
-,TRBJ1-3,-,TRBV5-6,TGTGCCAGCAGCTTAAGGCAGGGCCCTGGAAACACCATATATTTT,CASSLRQGPGNTIYF
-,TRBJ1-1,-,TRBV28,TGTGCCAGCAGTTTATTCCCCAGGGGTGGCACTGAAGCTTTCTTT,CASSLFPRGGTEAFF
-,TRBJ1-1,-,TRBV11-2,TGTGCCAGCAGCTTACGGGGGGCCCTGGCTATGGCTGAAGCTTTCTTT,CASSLRGALAMAEAFF
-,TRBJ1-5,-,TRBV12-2,TGTGCCTCTTCCTCTTATCCCCTCCCAGGGCGAGGCAATCAGCCCCAGCATTTT,CASSSYPLPGRGNQPQHF
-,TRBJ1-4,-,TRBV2,TGTGCCAGCAGTTGGAAGGGGGACATAGGAGAAAAACTGTTTTTT,CASSWKGDIGEKLFF
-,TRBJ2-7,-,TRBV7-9,TGTGCCAGCAGCTTAGCCGGAGGGTTAGAGGAGCAGTACTTC,CASSLAGGLEEQYF
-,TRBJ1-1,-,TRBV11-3,TGTGCCAGCAGCTTAAACCAGGGGAGCACTGAAGCTTTCTTT,CASSLNQGSTEAFF
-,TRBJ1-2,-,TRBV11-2,TGTGCCAGCAGCCTTACAGGGAATGGCTACACCTTC,CASSLTGNGYTF
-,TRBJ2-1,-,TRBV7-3,TGTGCCAGCAGCTTAATGGGAACACGGGACTACAATGAGCAGTTCTTC,CASSLMGTRDYNEQFF
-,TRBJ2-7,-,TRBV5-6,TGTGCCAGCAGCCCCGGATGGCCCTACGAGCAGTACTTC,CASSPGWPYEQYF
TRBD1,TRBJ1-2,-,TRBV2,TGTGCCAGCAGACCTGACAGGGATGAGTATGGCTACACCTTC,CASRPDRDEYGYTF
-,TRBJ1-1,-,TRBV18,TGTGCCAGCTTTAACGTCGGGGGCAAGGGTGAAGCTTTCTTT,CASFNVGGKGEAFF
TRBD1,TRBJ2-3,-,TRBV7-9,TGTGCCAGCAGCTTTGGCAGGGGGACAGATACGCAGTATTTT,CASSFGRGTDTQYF
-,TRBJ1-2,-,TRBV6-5,TGTGCCAGCACATATAAGCTGGGAGTAGATGGCTACACCTTC,CASTYKLGVDGYTF
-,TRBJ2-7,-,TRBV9,TGTGCCAGCAGCTTAGGGGCAGGTGGGATGATAACCCTTCACGAGCAGTACTTC,CASSLGAGGMITLHEQYF
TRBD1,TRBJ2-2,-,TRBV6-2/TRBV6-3,TGTGCCAGCAGTTATTCCGGGACAGGGGCCGGGGAGCTGTTTTTT,CASSYSGTGAGELFF
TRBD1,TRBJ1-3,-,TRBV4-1,TGCGCCAGCAGCCAACCTCCCGGGACAGGGAGAAACACCATATATTTT,CASSQPPGTGRNTIYF
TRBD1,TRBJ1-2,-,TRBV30,TGTGCCTGGGGAACAGGGGTATATGGCTACACCTTC,CAWGTGVYGYTF
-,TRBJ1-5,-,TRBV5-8,TGTGCCAGCAGCACCCAGCGGCAGGCAAGTAGCAATCAGCCCCAGCATTTT,CASSTQRQASSNQPQHF
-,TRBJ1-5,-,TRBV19,TGTGCCAGTAGGTGGGAGAACAATCAGCCCCAGCATTTT,CASRWENNQPQHF
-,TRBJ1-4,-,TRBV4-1,TGCGCCAGCAGCTCGCGGGGTGGCAGGGATGGGCCTAATGAAAAACTGTTTTTT,CASSSRGGRDGPNEKLFF
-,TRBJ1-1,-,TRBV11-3,TGTGCCAGCAGCTTAGCGGAGAACACTGAAGCTTTCTTT,CASSLAENTEAFF
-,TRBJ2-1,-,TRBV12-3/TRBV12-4,TGTGCCAGCAGACCCCTCGGGGGAGAGTTCTTC,CASRPLGGEFF
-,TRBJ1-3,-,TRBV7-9,TGTGCCAGCAGCCCCGGTGGTGGGGTTCCGCCTGGAAACACCATATATTTT,CASSPGGGVPPGNTIYF
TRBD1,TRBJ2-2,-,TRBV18,TGTGCCAGCTCACCACCGGGACAGGGGCCCACCGGGGAGCTGTTTTTT,CASSPPGQGPTGELFF
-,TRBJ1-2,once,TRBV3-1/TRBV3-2,TGTGCCAGCAGCCCACAGGAAGGTCCGGACTATGGCTACACCTTC,CASSPQEGPDYGYTF
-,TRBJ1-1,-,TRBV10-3,TGTGCCATCAGTGAGTCGTTACAGGGCCCCGAAGCTTTCTTT,CAISESLQGPEAFF
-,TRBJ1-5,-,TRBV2,TGTGCCAGCAGCAACAGGGCAGGTCAGCCCCAGCATTTT,CASSNRAGQPQHF
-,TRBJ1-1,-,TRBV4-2,TGTGCCAGCAGCCAAGAAATCAGGGGCTCGAACACTGAAGCTTTCTTT,CASSQEIRGSNTEAFF
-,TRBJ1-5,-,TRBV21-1,TGTGCCAGCAGCAAAGAAGGGACAGGGGGCGGGAATCAGCCCCAGCATTTT,CASSKEGTGGGNQPQHF
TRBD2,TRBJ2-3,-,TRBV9,TGTGCCAGCAGCGTAGAGGCGGGGGGGACTCCAGATACGCAGTATTTT,CASSVEAGGTPDTQYF
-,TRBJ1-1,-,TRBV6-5,TGTGCCAGCAGTTACGGAGTTGAAGCTTTCTTT,CASSYGVEAFF
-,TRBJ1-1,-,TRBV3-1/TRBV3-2,TGTGCCAGCAGCCAAGATAGCGGGGCGCGGGCCACTGAAGCTTTCTTT,CASSQDSGARATEAFF
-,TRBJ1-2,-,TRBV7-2,TGTGCCAGCAGCTTGTGGGGACAAACTAACTATGGCTACACCTTC,CASSLWGQTNYGYTF
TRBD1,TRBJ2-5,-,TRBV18,TGTGCCAGCTCACCACGGGCAGGGGGCGTGGAGACCCAGTACTTC,CASSPRAGGVETQYF
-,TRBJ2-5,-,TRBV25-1,TGTGCCAGCGGCTCCGCAGGTGAACGCCAAGAGACCCAGTACTTC,CASGSAGERQETQYF
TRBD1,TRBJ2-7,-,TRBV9,TGTGCCAGCAGCTCGACAGGGTATATGGAGCACGAGCAGTACTTC,CASSSTGYMEHEQYF
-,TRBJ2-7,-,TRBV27,TGTGCCAGGAGGTACGAGCAGTACTTC,CARRYEQYF
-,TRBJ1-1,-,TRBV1,TGCACCAGCAGCCAAGGTTCAACCGGGACAGGAGAGAACACTGAAGCTTTCTTT,CTSSQGSTGTGENTEAFF
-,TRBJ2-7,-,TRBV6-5,TGTGCCAGCAGCCGGGGACAAGGATCCTACGAGCAGTACTTC,CASSRGQGSYEQYF
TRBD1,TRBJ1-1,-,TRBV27,TGTGCCAGCAGTACCAGACAGGGAGGGAAGAGGCAGAGCACTGAAGCTTTCTTT,CASSTRQGGKRQSTEAFF
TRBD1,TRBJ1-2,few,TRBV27,TGTGCCAGCAGCCCATCCACAGGGGAGGGAATTTATGGCTACACCTTC,CASSPSTGEGIYGYTF
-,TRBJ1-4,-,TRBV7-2,TGTGCCAGCAGCGCGAACGGGTGGGATGAAAAACTGTTTTTT,CASSANGWDEKLFF
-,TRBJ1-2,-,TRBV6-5,TGTGCCAGCAGTTACGGGGGTTATTATGGCTACACCTTC,CASSYGGYYGYTF
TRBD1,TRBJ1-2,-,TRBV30,TGTGCCTGGACGCGACAGGGTTCCTTATGGAACTATGGCTACACCTTC,CAWTRQGSLWNYGYTF
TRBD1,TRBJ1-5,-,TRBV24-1,TGTGCCACCAGTGACGACAGGGGAGACAATCAGCCCCAGCATTTT,CATSDDRGDNQPQHF
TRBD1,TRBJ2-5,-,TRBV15,TGTGCCACCAGCAGAGCACGGGACAGGGGGCTAGAGACCCAGTACTTC,CATSRARDRGLETQYF
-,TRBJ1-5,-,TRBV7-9,TGTGCCAGCAGCTTAGCCACGGATCAGCCCCAGCATTTT,CASSLATDQPQHF
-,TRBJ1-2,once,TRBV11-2,TGTGCCAGCAGCTTAGATTTGGGGGGAGATGGCTACACCTTC,CASSLDLGGDGYTF
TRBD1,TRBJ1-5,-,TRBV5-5,TGTGCCAGCAGCGCCGACAGGGGGGTCGGTCAGCCCCAGCATTTT,CASSADRGVGQPQHF